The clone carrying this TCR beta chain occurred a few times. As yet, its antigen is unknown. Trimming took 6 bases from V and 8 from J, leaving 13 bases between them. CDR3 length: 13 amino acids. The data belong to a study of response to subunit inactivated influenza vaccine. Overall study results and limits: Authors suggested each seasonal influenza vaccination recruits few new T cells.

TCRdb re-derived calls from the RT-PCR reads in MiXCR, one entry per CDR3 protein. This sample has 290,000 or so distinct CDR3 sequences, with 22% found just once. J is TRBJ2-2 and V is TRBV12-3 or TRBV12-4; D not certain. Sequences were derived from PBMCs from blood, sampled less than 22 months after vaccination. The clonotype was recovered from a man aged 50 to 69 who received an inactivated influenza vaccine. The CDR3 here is CASSRRVAGELFF. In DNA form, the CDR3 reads TGTGCCAGCAGCCGTAGAGTGGCGGGGGAGCTGTTTTTT.